These 25 T cell receptor beta chains came from one sample sequenced in a study of PD-1 blockade in classical Hodgkin lymphoma. The table came from immunoSEQ multiplex PCR; TCRdb's copy has only in-frame clones and leaves some out. The table records 40,000 to 50,000 clones, 55% to 70% of them present only once. The time point here: cycle 4 day 1 (C4D1), after less than seven weeks of nivolumab. Relapse after autologous stem cell transplantation occurred in every patient, and brentuximab vedotin exposure varied. The source was peripheral blood mononuclear cells (PBMCs), collected before the fourth cycle of nivolumab. Source of these receptors: a human donor with classical Hodgkin lymphoma.

There are a few counts of this clone. This sequence joins TRBV4-2 and TRBJ1-3; possible D gene TRBD1, 6 bases. Germline CDR1 is LGHNA and CDR2 is YNFKEQ. CDR3 size: 17 residues. Trimming took off 0 bases at V and 3 bases at J, with 15 bases between the two ends. In DNA form, the CDR3 reads TGTGCCAGCAGCCAAGACCCCGGCAGGGGCTATGGAAACACCATATATTTT. It yields the protein CASSQDPGRGYGNTIYF.

V gene TRBV9 combines with J gene TRBJ2-3; weak D call: TRBD1 (6 bases). This CDR3 spans 17 amino acids. The V gene lost 0 bases and the J gene lost 0 bases, with 14 bases spanning the gap. Per the germline V gene, CDR1 is SGDLS and CDR2 is YYNGEE. The CDR3 DNA follows: TGTGCCAGCAGCGTAGATCCGGCAGGGGCTAGCACAGATACGCAGTATTTT. The encoded protein is CASSVDPAGASTDTQYF.

The chain employs TRBV29-1 and TRBJ2-1; 8 bases map to TRBD1. CDR3 size: 15 residues. CDR1 and CDR2 (germline): SQVTM, ANQGSEA. V was pared by 7 bases and J by 3 bases, with 11 bases of the junction left unmatched. CDR3 loop: CSAEPTGVFYNEQFF. CDR3 DNA: TGCAGCGCCGAACCGACAGGGGTCTTCTACAATGAGCAGTTCTTC.

The chain links TRBV7-9 to TRBJ1-4; TRBD1 might be the D (5 bases). The germline CDR1 and CDR2 sequences are SEHNR and FQNEAQ (reference sequence). The V end lost 1 base, the J end lost 7 bases, and 13 bases lay between the germline ends. The CDR3 extends over 15 amino acids. The CDR3 coding sequence is TGTGCCAGCAGCTTAGACGCGGGGGGTGTTGAAAAACTGTTTTTT. This codes for CASSLDAGGVEKLFF. The full variable domain, its missing parts supplied by reference TRBV7-9 and TRBJ1-4, is DTGVSQNPRHKITKRGQNVTFRCDPISEHNRLYWYRQTLGQGPEFLTYFQNEAQLEKSRLLSDRFSAERPKGSFSTLEIQRTEQGDSAMYLCASSLDAGGVEKLFFGSGTQLSVL.

This chain connects TRBV6-1 to TRBJ2-7; 8 bases agree with TRBD2. V shed 5 bases and J 4 bases; nucleotides not matched to a gene: 7. CDR3 length: 14 amino acids. Per the germline V gene, CDR1 is MNHNS and CDR2 is SASEGT. The CDR3 DNA reads TGTGCCAGCAGTCCGGGGGGGGTCCTTTACGAGCAGTACTTC. Its translation is CASSPGGVLYEQYF.

The chain joins TRBV7-2 to TRBJ2-3; D unresolved. The CDR3 contains 14 residues. V lost 1 base, J lost 0 bases, and 5 bases lay in between. Germline values: CDR1 SGHTA, CDR2 FQGNSA. Here the CDR3 reads CASSLVVSTDTQYF. DNA of the CDR3: TGTGCCAGCAGCTTAGTTGTGAGCACAGATACGCAGTATTTT. The variable domain in full, with the rest retrieved from reference TRBV7-2 and TRBJ2-3, is GAGVSQSPSNKVTEKGKDVELRCDPISGHTALYWYRQSLGQGLEFLIYFQGNSAPDKSGLPSDRFSAERTGGSVSTLTIQRTQQEDSAVYLCASSLVVSTDTQYFGPGTRLTVL.

This chain links TRBV5-6 with TRBJ1-4, with D perhaps TRBD1 (6 bases). V was pared by 4 bases and J by 7 bases, with 14 bases between. The V gene's germline CDR1 is SGHDT and CDR2 YYEEEE. This CDR3 has 14 residues. DNA for the CDR3: TGTGCCAGCAGCCTGATGCGGGGGCGTGAAAAACTGTTTTTT. This sequence encodes CASSLMRGREKLFF. Based on the CDR3 plus reference TRBV5-6 and TRBJ1-4, the full variable domain is DAGVTQSPTHLIKTRGQQVTLRCSPKSGHDTVSWYQQALGQGPQFIFQYYEEEERQRGNFPDRFSGHQFPNYSSELNVNALLLGDSALYLCASSLMRGREKLFFGSGTQLSVL.

The V and J genes are TRBV6-1 and TRBJ1-2; no definite D call. Germline values: CDR1 MNHNS, CDR2 SASEGT. This CDR3 region has 14 residues. The ends were cut back, 6 bases at V and 7 bases at J, with 18 bases in the middle. The CDR3 DNA is TGTGCCAGCAGCCCAAGTGGGGTAAATGTTGGCTACACCTTC. This translates into CASSPSGVNVGYTF.

The J gene is TRBJ2-1, the V gene TRBV7-3; TRBD1 agrees at 9 bases. The germline gives CDR1 SGHTA, CDR2 FQGTGA. This CDR3 has 15 residues. With V trimmed by 4 bases and J by 7 bases, 8 bases remained unmatched. The CDR3, as DNA: TGTGCCAGCAGCTCTCTACAGGGGGCCGGGAATGAGCAGTTCTTC. It specifies CASSSLQGAGNEQFF.

This clone was seen more than once but under ten times. This chain links TRBV7-9 with TRBJ1-1; perhaps TRBD1 as D (5 bases). V was shortened by 1 base and J by 5 bases, with 14 bases between the two germline ends. The length of the CDR3 is 15 residues. The germline gives CDR1 SEHNR, CDR2 FQNEAQ (reference sequence). The CDR3 here is CASSLGTTGYTEAFF. CDR3 nucleotide sequence: TGTGCCAGCAGCTTAGGGACAACGGGATATACTGAAGCTTTCTTT.

The V gene is TRBV5-6, the J gene TRBJ1-1; TRBD1 might be the D (6 bases). V was shortened by 4 bases and J by 7 bases, with 14 bases between the two germline ends. The CDR3 spans 13 residues. The germline gives CDR1 SGHDT, CDR2 YYEEEE. The CDR3 bases are TGTGCCAGCAGCGCAGTCGGGACATTTGAAGCTTTCTTT. Its protein product is CASSAVGTFEAFF.

The chain joins TRBV7-9 to TRBJ2-2; D call uncertain. Germline lookup yields CDR1 SEHNR and CDR2 FQNEAQ (reference sequence). V lost 2 bases and J lost 7, with 11 bases in between. This CDR3 is built from 14 residues. The CDR3 nucleotides read TGTGCCAGCAGCTTAATGGAAACGATCGGGGAGCTGTTTTTT. Its translation: CASSLMETIGELFF.

This sequence joins TRBV9 and TRBJ1-3; the D gene is possibly TRBD1 (5 bases). Trimming took 5 bases from V and 2 from J, leaving 11 bases between them. The CDR3 runs to 14 residues. Germline-derived CDR1 and CDR2 are SGDLS and YYNGEE. The CDR3 is CASSAGTAGNTIYF. The CDR3 region has the DNA TGTGCCAGCAGTGCGGGGACGGCTGGAAACACCATATATTTT.

The V call is TRBV10-3, the J call TRBJ1-1, with no clear D. Germline-derived CDR1 and CDR2 are ENHRY and SYGVKD. This CDR3 is 17 amino acids long. The V gene lost 0 bases and the J gene lost 2 bases, with 16 bases spanning the gap. CDR3: CAISESTRPLRNTEAFF. The CDR3 DNA follows: TGTGCCATCAGTGAGTCGACAAGACCTCTTAGAAACACTGAAGCTTTCTTT.

This chain connects TRBV27 to TRBJ2-7; 9 bases map to TRBD2. Trimming removed 6 bases from V and 11 bases from J; junction bases left unmatched: 17. CDR1 is MNHEY, CDR2 SMNVEV, per germline (reference sequence). There are 15 residues in the CDR3. The CDR3 region has the DNA TGTGCCAGCAGCCCCCGAGTAGCGGGAGTCTACGGGGAGTACTTC. It is translated as CASSPRVAGVYGEYF.

CDR3 region: CASGWTQGAHGNTIYF. The DNA of the CDR3 is TGTGCTAGTGGTTGGACACAGGGGGCACACGGGAACACCATATATTTT. V usage is TRBV12-5 and J usage is TRBJ1-3, with 9 bases that match TRBD1. CDR3 size: 16 residues. Germline V gives CDR1 LGHNT, CDR2 FRNRAP. V lost 4 bases to trimming and J lost 7 bases; unmatched junction nucleotides: 11. The whole variable domain, filled in from reference TRBV12-5 and TRBJ1-3, reads DARVTQTPRHKVTEMGQEVTMRCQPILGHNTVFWYRQTMMQGLELLAYFRNRAPLDDSGMPKDRFSAEMPDATLATLKIQPSEPRDSAVYFCASGWTQGAHGNTIYFGEGSWLTVV.

The rearrangement links TRBV6-5 to TRBJ1-1, with TRBD1 identical over 7 bases. Germline CDR1 reads MNHEY; CDR2 reads SVGAGI. This CDR3 is built from 14 residues. The junction had 6 bases not matched to a gene; V was cut back by 4 bases and J by 4 bases. CDR3 residues: CASSWGQGGTEAFF. The CDR3 DNA reads TGTGCCAGCAGTTGGGGTCAGGGGGGCACTGAAGCTTTCTTT.

The V gene is TRBV11-2, the J gene TRBJ2-5, with TRBD2 as a possible D gene (6 bases). The CDR3 spans 14 residues. V was shortened by 7 bases and J by 5 bases, with 17 bases between the two germline ends. Germline loops: CDR1 SGHAT, CDR2 FQNNGV. CDR3 sequence: CASTPFRDSETQYF. As DNA, the CDR3 is TGTGCCAGCACTCCCTTCCGGGACTCCGAGACCCAGTACTTC.

This clone showed up just a few times. The chain links TRBV7-6 to TRBJ2-2, with TRBD2 matching over 8 bases. The V gene end was trimmed by 5 bases and the J gene end by 7 bases; junction bases not matched to a gene: 9. The V gene's germline CDR1 is SGHVS and CDR2 FNYEAQ. CDR3 size: 15 residues. This CDR3 is CASSQIAGTNGELFF. CDR3 nucleotides: TGTGCCAGCAGCCAAATAGCGGGGACAAACGGGGAGCTGTTTTTT.

Turning to this clone: This clone may be a read error of a much larger clone one base away. The chain recombines TRBV2 with TRBJ1-5; 7 nucleotides line up with TRBD1. The CDR3 spans 15 residues. Germline values: CDR1 SNHLY, CDR2 FYNNEI. Unmatched junction bases numbered 13, after V lost 10 bases and J lost 4 bases. CDR3 in DNA: TGTGCCACCCCCCTGGACAGGAGGAAGAATCAGCCCCAGCATTTT. It yields the protein CATPLDRRKNQPQHF.

The chain joins TRBV27 to TRBJ1-2, with 8 bases lining up with TRBD1. In germline, CDR1 is MNHEY, CDR2 SMNVEV (reference sequence). CDR3 length equals 13 residues. V gave up 1 base and J gave up 8 bases; unmatched junction bases: 3. The CDR3 is CASSLLTGEGYTF. The CDR3 DNA reads as TGTGCCAGCAGTTTATTGACAGGGGAAGGCTACACCTTC.

In this sample, this clone turned up once. The chain links TRBV7-9 to TRBJ1-2; a weak D match, TRBD1 (5 bases). V lost 5 bases, J lost 3 bases, and 13 bases lay in between. The CDR3 loop spans 14 amino acids. In germline, CDR1 is SEHNR, CDR2 FQNEAQ (reference sequence). In DNA, the CDR3 is TGTGCCAGCAGCACACAGGCAAACTACTATGGCTACACCTTC. Encoded protein: CASSTQANYYGYTF.

The gene calls are TRBV11-3 and TRBJ2-3; 7 nucleotides align to TRBD2. Germline trimming cut 4 bases from V and 1 base from J; bases unmatched to any gene: 5. Germline lookup yields CDR1 SGHNT and CDR2 YENEEA. The CDR3 length is 15 residues. CDR3 in DNA: TGTGCCAGCAGCTCGGAGCGGGGCGGCACAGATACGCAGTATTTT. Translated, it gives CASSSERGGTDTQYF.

This sequence joins TRBV19 and TRBJ2-1, with 7 bases matching TRBD2. The CDR3 loop spans 12 amino acids. Germline V gene data show CDR1 as LNHDA and CDR2 as SQIVND (reference sequence). Losses at the gene ends were 11 bases for V and 5 bases for J; bases not matched to a gene: 6. Written as DNA, the CDR3 is TGTGCCTGCTGGGGGGGTAACAATGAGCAGTTCTTC. Its protein is CACWGGNNEQFF.

The chain recombines TRBV12-5 with TRBJ1-2; D call uncertain. With 1 base removed from V and 0 bases from J, the gap between germline ends came to 12 bases. The V gene's germline CDR1 is LGHNT and CDR2 FRNRAP. The CDR3 spans 16 residues. This CDR3 is CASGLAPTVTNYGYTF. In nucleotides, the CDR3 is TGTGCTAGTGGTTTGGCCCCGACGGTTACTAACTATGGCTACACCTTC.